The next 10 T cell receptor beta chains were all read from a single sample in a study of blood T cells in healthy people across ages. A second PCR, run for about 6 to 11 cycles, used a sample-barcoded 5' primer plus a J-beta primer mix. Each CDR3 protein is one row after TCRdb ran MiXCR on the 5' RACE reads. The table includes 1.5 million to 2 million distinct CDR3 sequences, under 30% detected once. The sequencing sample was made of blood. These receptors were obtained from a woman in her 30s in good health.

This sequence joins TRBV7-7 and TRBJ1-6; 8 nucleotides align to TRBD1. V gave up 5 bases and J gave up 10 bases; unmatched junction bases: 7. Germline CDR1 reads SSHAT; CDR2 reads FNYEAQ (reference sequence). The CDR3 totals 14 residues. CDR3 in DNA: TGTGCCAGCAGCCTGGACAGGGCAAGATCACCCCTCCACTTT. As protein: CASSLDRARSPLHF.

The CDR3 loop is CASSSNRGQISYEQYF. The CDR3, as DNA: TGTGCCAGCAGCTCAAACAGGGGACAAATCTCCTACGAGCAGTACTTC. V usage is TRBV7-9 and J usage is TRBJ2-7, with 7 bases identical to TRBD1. The germline V gene encodes CDR1 SEHNR and CDR2 FQNEAQ (reference sequence). The CDR3 has 16 amino acids. J gave up 0 bases and V 4 bases, and 9 bases lay outside the gene matches.

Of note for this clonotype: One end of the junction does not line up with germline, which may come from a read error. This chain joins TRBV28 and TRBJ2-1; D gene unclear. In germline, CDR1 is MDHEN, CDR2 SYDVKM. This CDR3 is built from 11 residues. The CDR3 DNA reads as TGTGGAAGCCTGTCCTACAATGGGCAGTTCTTC. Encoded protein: CGSLSYNGQFF. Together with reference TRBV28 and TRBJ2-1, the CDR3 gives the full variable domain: DVKVTQSSRYLVKRTGEKVFLECVQDMDHENMFWYRQDPGLGLRLIYFSYDVKMKEKGDIPEGYSVSREKKERFSLILESASTNQTSMYLCGSLSYNGQFFGPGTRLTVL.

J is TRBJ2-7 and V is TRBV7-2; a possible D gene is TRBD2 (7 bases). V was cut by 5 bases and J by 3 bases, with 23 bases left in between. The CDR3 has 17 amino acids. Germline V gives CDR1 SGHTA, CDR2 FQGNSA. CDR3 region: CASSTPLRGTQYYEQYF. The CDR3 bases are TGTGCCAGCAGCACTCCCCTGCGGGGGACACAATACTACGAGCAGTACTTC.

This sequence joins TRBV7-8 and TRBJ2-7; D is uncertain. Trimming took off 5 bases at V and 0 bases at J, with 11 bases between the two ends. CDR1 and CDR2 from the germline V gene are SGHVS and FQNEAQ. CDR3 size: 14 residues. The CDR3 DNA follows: TGTGCCAGCAGCCAGCCGCCGGTCTCCTACGAGCAGTACTTC. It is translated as CASSQPPVSYEQYF.

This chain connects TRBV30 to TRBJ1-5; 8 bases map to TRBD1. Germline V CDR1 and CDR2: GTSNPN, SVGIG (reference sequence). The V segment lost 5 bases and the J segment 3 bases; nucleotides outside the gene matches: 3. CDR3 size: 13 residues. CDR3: CAWGQGPNQPQHF. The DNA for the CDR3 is TGTGCCTGGGGACAGGGCCCCAATCAGCCCCAGCATTTT.

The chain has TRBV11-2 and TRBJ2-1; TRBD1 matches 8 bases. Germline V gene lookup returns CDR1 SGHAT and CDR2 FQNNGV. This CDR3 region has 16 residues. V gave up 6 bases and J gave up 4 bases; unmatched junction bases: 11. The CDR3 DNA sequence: TGTGCCAGCAGTTTCATCTGGACAGGGCTTTACAATGAGCAGTTCTTC. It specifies CASSFIWTGLYNEQFF.

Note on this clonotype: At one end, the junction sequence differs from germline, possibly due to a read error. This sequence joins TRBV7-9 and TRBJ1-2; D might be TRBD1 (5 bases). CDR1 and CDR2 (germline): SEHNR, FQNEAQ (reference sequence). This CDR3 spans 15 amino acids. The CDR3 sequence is CASSLEPPGTYDYTF. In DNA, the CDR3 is TGTGCCAGCAGCTTAGAGCCCCCAGGGACCTATGACTACACCTTC.

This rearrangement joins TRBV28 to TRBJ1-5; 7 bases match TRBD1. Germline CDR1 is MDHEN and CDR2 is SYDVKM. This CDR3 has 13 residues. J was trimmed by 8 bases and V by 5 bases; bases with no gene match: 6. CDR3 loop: CASSLQGPEPQHF. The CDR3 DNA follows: TGTGCCAGCAGTCTACAGGGGCCCGAGCCCCAGCATTTT.

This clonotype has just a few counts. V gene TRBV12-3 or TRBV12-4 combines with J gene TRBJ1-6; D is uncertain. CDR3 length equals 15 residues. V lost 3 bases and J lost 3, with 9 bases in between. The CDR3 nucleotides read TGTGCCAGCAGTTTGGGTTCCCTCTATAATTCACCCCTCCACTTT. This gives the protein CASSLGSLYNSPLHF.